This T cell receptor beta chain was retrieved from a study of monozygotic twins with cystic fibrosis. Data came from immunoSEQ multiplex PCR; TCRdb stores just in-frame clones and leaves some out. The table lists 30,000 or so clones, roughly 90% of them singletons. The CDR3 totals 15 residues. CDR1 LNHDA and CDR2 SQIVND come from the germline V gene (reference sequence). Trimming at V came to 5 bases and at J to 3 bases, leaving 8 bases not matched to a gene. The specimen sequenced was blood. This chain connects TRBV19 to TRBJ2-7, with 9 bases matching TRBD2. This clonotype was obtained from a girl aged 2 to 10 with cystic fibrosis. The chain's CDR3 is CASSHGLAGNYEQYF. In nucleotides, the CDR3 is TGTGCCAGTAGTCACGGTCTAGCGGGGAACTACGAGCAGTACTTC. Full variable domain (rest looked up from reference TRBV19 and TRBJ2-7): DGGITQSPKYLFRKEGQNVTLSCEQNLNHDAMYWYRQDPGQGLRLIYYSQIVNDFQKGDIAEGYSVSREKKESFPLTVTSAQKNPTAFYLCASSHGLAGNYEQYFGPGTRLTVT.